One and the same sample provided the 18 T cell receptor beta chains below, sequenced in a study of early T cells in non-severe SARS-CoV-2 infection. TCRdb called the 5' RACE reads again in MiXCR, with one record for every CDR3 protein. This table holds 40,000 to 60,000 distinct CDR3 sequences, 5.5% to 8% found once. The specimen was whole blood, collected at baseline. The receptors shown here come from an adult who was a healthcare worker with PCR-confirmed SARS-CoV-2 infection or an uninfected control (not recorded which).

This clonotype was recorded many times. CDR3 nucleotide sequence: TGCGCCAGCAGCTTGGTCGTACAGAGTTACAATGAGCAGTTCTTC. This translates into CASSLVVQSYNEQFF. V gene TRBV5-1 combines with J gene TRBJ2-1, with no clear D. Germline CDR1 reads SGHRS; CDR2 reads YFSETQ. V was cut by 0 bases and J by 4 bases, with 11 bases left in between. This CDR3 is 15 amino acids long. The whole variable domain, remainder taken from reference TRBV5-1 and TRBJ2-1, is KAGVTQTPRYLIKTRGQQVTLSCSPISGHRSVSWYQQTPGQGLQFLFEYFSETQRNKGNFPGRFSGRQFSNSRSEMNVSTLELGDSALYLCASSLVVQSYNEQFFGPGTRLTVL.

This clonotype was found many times. The chain combines TRBV20-1 with TRBJ1-3; 8 nucleotides align to TRBD1. This CDR3 has 12 residues. CDR1 DFQATT and CDR2 SNEGSKA come from the germline V gene (reference sequence). Trimming took 8 bases from V and 4 from J; bases not matched to a gene: 4. This chain's CDR3 is CSMTGAGNTIYF. The CDR3 DNA sequence: TGCAGTATGACAGGGGCAGGAAACACCATATATTTT.

In this sample, this clonotype turned up many times. The J gene is TRBJ2-6, the V gene TRBV2; no clear D gene. The CDR3 totals 15 residues. Germline V gene data show CDR1 as SNHLY and CDR2 as FYNNEI. The V and J ends lost 2 bases and 0 bases respectively, with 5 bases between them. The CDR3 loop is CASSELGSGANVLTF. CDR3 in DNA: TGTGCCAGCAGTGAATTAGGCTCTGGGGCCAACGTCCTGACTTTC. The full variable domain, completed using reference TRBV2 and TRBJ2-6, is EPEVTQTPSHQVTQMGQEVILRCVPISNHLYFYWYRQILGQKVEFLVSFYNNEISEKSEIFDDQFSVERPDGSNFTLKIRSTKLEDSAMYFCASSELGSGANVLTFGAGSRLTVL.

This clonotype has at least ten counts. The chain is built from TRBV11-2 and TRBJ2-2; D may match TRBD1 or TRBD2 (7 bases each). Germline CDR1 reads SGHAT; CDR2 reads FQNNGV. V lost 5 bases, J lost 4 bases, and 20 bases lay in between. The CDR3 totals 17 residues. DNA for the CDR3: TGTGCCAGCAGCGGACTAGGGGGCTCCGAGGTCACCGGGGAGCTGTTTTTT. Translating gives CASSGLGGSEVTGELFF.

There are many counts of this clonotype. J is TRBJ1-6 and V is TRBV28; D gene uncertain. V lost 6 bases to trimming and J lost 2 bases, with 11 bases between them. The CDR3 sequence is 15 residues long. CDR1 is MDHEN and CDR2 is SYDVKM in the germline V gene. CDR3 bases: TGTGCCAGCAGGACCCCTAGGACCTATAATTCACCCCTCCACTTT. This translates into CASRTPRTYNSPLHF.

This clonotype was detected ten times or more. The J gene is TRBJ2-5, the V gene TRBV20-1; D tentatively fits TRBD1 or TRBD2 (5 bases each). Looked up from germline, CDR1 is DFQATT and CDR2 is SNEGSKA (reference sequence). Between the trimmed V and J ends, which lost 3 bases and 4 bases, there was a span of 18 bases. The CDR3 contains 15 residues. CDR3 in DNA: TGCAGTGCTAGTTCTGTCGGGGCCTTAGGAGAGACCCAGTACTTC. Residues: CSASSVGALGETQYF.

There are many counts of this clonotype. The V and J genes are TRBV30 and TRBJ1-5; weak D call: TRBD1 (5 bases). V dropped 1 base and J dropped 3 bases, with 13 bases sitting between them. CDR1 and CDR2 (germline): GTSNPN, SVGIG (reference sequence). The CDR3 loop spans 15 amino acids. The CDR3: CAWSAGTAYNQPQHF. DNA for the CDR3: TGTGCCTGGAGTGCCGGGACGGCCTACAATCAGCCCCAGCATTTT.

Only a few counts were recorded for this clonotype. V and J are TRBV7-9 and TRBJ2-5; D is undetermined. Germline assignment: CDR1 SEHNR and CDR2 FQNEAQ (reference sequence). V lost 5 bases to trimming and J lost 5 bases, with 6 bases between them. This CDR3 spans 11 amino acids. This CDR3 reads CASSPAETQYF. Written as DNA, the CDR3 is TGTGCCAGCAGCCCCGCGGAGACCCAGTACTTC.

In its sample, this clonotype was seen a few times. The chain couples TRBV9 to TRBJ2-7, with a possible D match to TRBD1 (7 bases). The CDR3 contains 15 residues. CDR1 SGDLS and CDR2 YYNGEE come from the germline V gene. Trimming cost V 3 bases and J 6 bases, with 19 bases left between them. Here the CDR3 DNA reads TGTGCCAGCAGCGCCGGCAACAGGGGACTTAGCGAGCAGTACTTC. Translation gives CASSAGNRGLSEQYF.

At least ten counts were recorded for this clonotype. V is TRBV27 and J is TRBJ2-7, with 10 positions matching TRBD2. Germline V gene sequence: CDR1 MNHEY, CDR2 SMNVEV (reference sequence). CDR3 length: 16 amino acids. The ends lost 2 bases at V and 4 bases at J; junction bases unmatched: 8. CDR3 sequence (DNA): TGTGCCAGCAGTTTAAGACGATCTAGCGGGGGATACGAGCAGTACTTC. The encoded protein is CASSLRRSSGGYEQYF.

CDR3 bases: TGCGCCAGCAGCCAGGCTTCACTAGCGGGGGGCCCCGATGAGCAGTTCTTC. Its protein is CASSQASLAGGPDEQFF. The V gene is TRBV4-3, the J gene TRBJ2-1; 12 bases match TRBD2. The CDR3 sequence is 17 residues long. Germline values: CDR1 LGHNA, CDR2 YSLEER. J was trimmed by 8 bases and V by 3 bases; bases with no gene match: 11.

This clonotype was detected ten times or more. This chain uses TRBV20-1 with TRBJ2-3; D is possibly TRBD2 (5 bases). CDR1 and CDR2 (germline): DFQATT, SNEGSKA (reference sequence). The V and J ends lost 1 base and 0 bases respectively, with 8 bases between them. The CDR3 sequence is 14 residues long. The chain's CDR3 is CSARGTGSTDTQYF. The CDR3 nucleotides are TGCAGTGCTAGAGGGACTGGTAGCACAGATACGCAGTATTTT.

This clonotype was seen at least ten times. The chain employs TRBV5-1 and TRBJ1-4; D is perhaps TRBD1 (6 bases). Germline V gives CDR1 SGHRS, CDR2 YFSETQ. The V end lost 5 bases, the J end lost 0 bases, and 8 bases lay between the germline ends. This CDR3 region has 14 residues. Here the CDR3 DNA reads TGCGCCAGCAGGGGGACAACAACTAATGAAAAACTGTTTTTT. Encoded protein: CASRGTTTNEKLFF.

A few counts support this clonotype. This chain links TRBV7-2 with TRBJ2-5; the D is unclear. This CDR3 has 15 residues. Deletions cut 1 base from V and 4 bases from J, with 13 bases between. Germline CDR1 is SGHTA and CDR2 is FQGNSA. CDR3 loop: CASSLGSTAGETQYF. The CDR3 DNA reads TGTGCCAGCAGCTTAGGTTCGACCGCCGGAGAGACCCAGTACTTC.

This clonotype came up many times. This chain uses TRBV20-1 with TRBJ1-1; D is uncertain. The CDR3 has 14 amino acids. Germline-derived CDR1 and CDR2 are DFQATT and SNEGSKA (reference sequence). V was shortened by 1 base and J by 7 bases, with 16 bases between the two germline ends. This CDR3 is CSARVTPVQDEAFF. The CDR3 nucleotides are TGCAGTGCTAGAGTTACCCCGGTGCAAGATGAAGCTTTCTTT.

This clonotype has at least ten counts. This chain uses TRBV3-1 with TRBJ2-1, with D hard to call. The CDR3 extends over 12 amino acids. V was cut by 8 bases and J by 9 bases, with 14 bases left in between. Per germline, CDR1 LGHDT and CDR2 YNNKEL (reference sequence). Written as DNA, the CDR3 is TGTGCCAGCTCCGCAAACCCCGGTGAGCAGTTCTTC. The encoded protein is CASSANPGEQFF.

There are many counts of this clonotype. This chain uses TRBV7-2 with TRBJ2-1; D might be TRBD2 (6 bases). Trimming shortened V by 4 bases and J by 5 bases, and 15 bases separated the two germline ends. Germline V lookup: CDR1 SGHTA, CDR2 FQGNSA. CDR3 length equals 15 residues. This CDR3 is CASSSPRDLHNEQFF. The DNA for the CDR3 is TGTGCCAGCAGCTCCCCCCGGGACTTACACAATGAGCAGTTCTTC.

This clonotype has a handful of counts. The genes are TRBV7-6 and TRBJ2-7; 7 bases are a match to TRBD1. The J segment lost 4 bases and the V segment lost 4 bases, leaving 1 base of the junction unmatched. CDR1 and CDR2 (germline): SGHVS, FNYEAQ. This CDR3 has 12 residues. The CDR3 region has the DNA TGTGCCAGCAGCTCGGGACAGTACGAGCAGTACTTC. Protein: CASSSGQYEQYF.